Included here is one T cell receptor (beta chain) sequence, with context. The sample belongs to a study of response to subunit inactivated influenza vaccine. TCRdb reprocessed the RT-PCR reads with MiXCR, giving one entry per CDR3 protein. The sample carries some 300,000 distinct CDR3 sequences, approximately 23% recorded once. The CDR3 consists of 14 residues. Germline CDR1 and CDR2: SQVTM and ANQGSEA. The trim removed 1 base at V and 4 bases at J, leaving 6 bases unmatched. The source material was PBMCs from blood, sampled about 20 months after vaccination. The rearrangement links TRBV29-1 to TRBJ2-7; 8 nucleotides line up with TRBD1. This TCR came from a man between 45 and 75 years old who received an inactivated influenza vaccine. The CDR3 DNA sequence: TGCAGCGTTGAAGTCAGGACAGGGAATTACGAGCAGTACTTC. Amino acid sequence: CSVEVRTGNYEQYF.